Listed below are T cell receptor beta chains from one sample, sequenced in a study of T cells in Graves' hyperthyroidism and ophthalmopathy. TCRdb recomputed calls from the multiplex PCR reads with MiXCR, one row per CDR3 protein. This sample carries about 400,000 distinct CDR3 sequences, roughly 25% of them seen once, and the ten largest clones take 73%. Sequencing was carried out using blood. These receptors all stem from a man aged 50-59 years with Graves' hyperthyroidism. The CDR3 runs from the conserved cysteine through the conserved F or W. D genes are given only for firm matches. Some rows mark clone size as missing; the rest say once, few, many or name a class of expanded clone.

V	D	size	J	CDR3	DNA
TRBV20-1	.	.	TRBJ1-4	CSARQHPTNEKLFF	TGCAGTGCTAGACAGCACCCAACTAATGAAAAACTGTTTTTT
TRBV3-1	.	.	TRBJ2-3	CASSADSTGTQYF	TGTGCCAGTAGTGCGGACAGCACAGGTACGCAGTATTTT
TRBV5-1	TRBD1	few	TRBJ1-6	CASSLAGTEGNSPLHF	TGCGCCAGCAGCTTGGCCGGGACAGAAGGAAATTCACCCCTCCACTTT
TRBV20-1	TRBD1	.	TRBJ2-7	CSARDPGQEFYEQYF	TGCAGTGCTAGAGATCCGGGACAGGAGTTCTACGAGCAGTACTTC
TRBV6-2/TRBV6-3	.	few	TRBJ2-7	CASQDPDTSYEQYF	TGTGCCAGCCAAGACCCGGACACGTCCTACGAGCAGTACTTC
TRBV29-1	.	.	TRBJ2-5	CSVEDSDDGTQETQYF	TGCAGCGTTGAAGATTCGGACGACGGAACCCAAGAGACCCAGTACTTC
TRBV24-1	.	once	TRBJ2-3	CATSDPRELAGTDTQYF	TGTGCCACCAGTGATCCGAGGGAACTAGCAGGCACAGATACGCAGTATTTT
TRBV6-9	.	.	TRBJ1-6	CASSYISADSYNSPLHF	TGTGCCAGCAGTTACATTTCTGCGGACAGCTATAATTCACCCCTCCACTTT
TRBV20-1	.	many	TRBJ2-5	CSANVPEYQETQYF	TGCAGTGCTAACGTCCCCGAGTACCAAGAGACCCAGTACTTC
TRBV18	.	.	TRBJ2-2	CASSPPTAPTGELFF	TGTGCCAGCTCACCACCGACGGCACCCACCGGGGAGCTGTTTTTT
TRBV10-3	TRBD1	.	TRBJ1-1	CAISGDRGITEAFF	TGTGCCATCAGTGGGGACAGGGGGATCACTGAAGCTTTCTTT
TRBV20-1	.	.	TRBJ1-2	CSGRPLRVYGYGYTF	TGCAGTGGCAGACCACTCAGGGTTTATGGCTATGGCTACACCTTC
TRBV18	TRBD2	.	TRBJ2-2	CASSLQAGGYTGELFF	TGTGCCAGCTCATTACAAGCGGGAGGCTACACCGGGGAGCTGTTTTTT
TRBV13	TRBD2	many	TRBJ2-2	CASSPYSGTSGRNTGELFF	TGTGCCAGCAGCCCTTACTCCGGGACTAGCGGAAGGAACACCGGGGAGCTGTTTTTT
TRBV20-1	TRBD2	.	TRBJ2-3	CSASGGRGEDTQYF	TGCAGTGCTAGCGGCGGGAGGGGTGAAGATACGCAGTATTTT
TRBV6-1	.	few	TRBJ1-3	CASSPGTDFSGNTIYF	TGTGCCAGCAGCCCCGGGACGGATTTCTCTGGAAACACCATATATTTT
TRBV6-1	.	few	TRBJ1-1	CASSETDLNTEAFF	TGTGCCAGCAGTGAAACAGACCTGAACACTGAAGCTTTCTTT
TRBV28	TRBD1	many	TRBJ2-1	CASPPPGQGNEQFF	TGTGCCAGCCCACCACCCGGACAGGGTAATGAGCAGTTCTTC
TRBV29-1	TRBD1	.	TRBJ1-4	CSVGMTGRDEKLFF	TGCAGCGTGGGCATGACAGGGAGGGATGAAAAACTGTTTTTT
TRBV12-3/TRBV12-4	TRBD2	.	TRBJ2-2	CASSPGGLAGDTGELFF	TGTGCCAGCAGTCCGGGGGGACTAGCGGGAGACACCGGGGAGCTGTTTTTT
TRBV7-9	TRBD2	.	TRBJ2-5	CANSQGLAGVVETQYF	TGTGCCAACAGCCAGGGACTAGCGGGAGTAGTGGAGACCCAGTACTTC
TRBV3-1	.	few	TRBJ1-1	CASSQEGGIAFF	TGTGCCAGCAGCCAAGAGGGGGGCATAGCTTTCTTT
TRBV3-1	.	.	TRBJ2-1	CASSYSTDNEQFF	TGTGCCAGCAGCTATTCTACAGACAATGAGCAGTTCTTC
TRBV6-1	.	.	TRBJ2-5	CASSSIETQYF	TGTGCCAGCAGTTCGATAGAGACCCAGTACTTC
TRBV19	TRBD1	.	TRBJ1-5	CASSIDQGDNQPQHF	TGTGCCAGTAGTATTGATCAGGGGGACAATCAGCCCCAGCATTTT
TRBV6-1	TRBD2	few	TRBJ2-7	CASAGGYEQYF	TGTGCCAGCGCGGGAGGATACGAGCAGTACTTC
TRBV20-1	.	.	TRBJ2-4	CSAIQGEGTKNIQYF	TGCAGTGCTATACAGGGAGAAGGAACCAAAAACATTCAGTACTTC
TRBV12-3/TRBV12-4	TRBD1	few	TRBJ2-2	CASSTQGADGELFF	TGTGCCAGCAGCACCCAGGGGGCGGACGGGGAGCTGTTTTTT
TRBV12-3/TRBV12-4	TRBD2	many	TRBJ2-3	CASSFGTSGNTDTQYF	TGTGCCAGCAGTTTCGGGACTAGCGGGAACACAGATACGCAGTATTTT
TRBV12-3/TRBV12-4	.	.	TRBJ1-2	CASSYPTETGGYTF	TGTGCCAGCAGTTACCCGACAGAAACGGGGGGCTACACCTTC
TRBV6-1	.	few	TRBJ2-2	CASSAEFGTTLTGELFF	TGTGCCAGCAGCGCTGAATTCGGGACAACCCTAACTGGGGAGCTGTTTTTT
TRBV28	TRBD2	many	TRBJ2-1	CASSFSGGDNEQFF	TGTGCCAGCAGTTTTTCGGGGGGGGACAATGAGCAGTTCTTC
TRBV24-1	TRBD2	few	TRBJ2-3	CATSDFPSGRTDTQYF	TGTGCCACCAGTGATTTCCCTAGCGGGAGGACAGATACGCAGTATTTT
TRBV7-7	TRBD1	.	TRBJ2-7	CASSRDSESSYEQYF	TGTGCCAGCAGCCGGGACAGCGAGAGCTCCTACGAGCAGTACTTC
TRBV7-9	.	.	TRBJ2-5	CASSPLTSSETQYF	TGTGCCAGCAGCCCTCTTACTAGTAGCGAGACCCAGTACTTC
TRBV20-1	TRBD1	.	TRBJ2-5	CSATPQTGAGETQYF	TGCAGTGCTACACCCCAGACAGGGGCAGGGGAGACCCAGTACTTC
TRBV7-3	.	few	TRBJ2-2	CASSLTSQTGELFF	TGTGCCAGCAGCTTAACAAGTCAGACCGGGGAGCTGTTTTTT